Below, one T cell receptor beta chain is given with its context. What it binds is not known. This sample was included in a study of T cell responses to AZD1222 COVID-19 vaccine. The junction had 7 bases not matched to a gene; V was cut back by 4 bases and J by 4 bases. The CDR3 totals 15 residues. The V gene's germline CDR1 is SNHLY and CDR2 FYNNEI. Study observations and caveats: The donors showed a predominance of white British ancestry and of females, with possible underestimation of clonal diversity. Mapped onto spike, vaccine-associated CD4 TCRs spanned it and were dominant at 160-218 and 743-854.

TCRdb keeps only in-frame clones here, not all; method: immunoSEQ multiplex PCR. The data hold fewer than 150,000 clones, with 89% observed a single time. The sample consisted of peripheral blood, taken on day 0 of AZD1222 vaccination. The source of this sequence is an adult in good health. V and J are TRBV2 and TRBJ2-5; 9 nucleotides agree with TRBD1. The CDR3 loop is CASSARDRVGETQYF. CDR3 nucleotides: TGTGCCAGCAGTGCACGGGACAGGGTGGGAGAGACCCAGTACTTC.